This T cell receptor (beta chain) comes out of a study of PD-L1 blockade in urothelial cancer. Study-wide results and limits: Expansion of tumor-associated blood clones at 3 weeks was greater in durable-benefit patients.

Germline lookup yields CDR1 MNHEY and CDR2 SMNVEV (reference sequence). V lost 5 bases, J lost 8 bases, and 13 bases stayed unmatched. There are 15 residues in the CDR3. To note about this clone: The antigen is not known.

Libraries were prepared by immunoSEQ multiplex PCR; TCRdb keeps only in-frame clonotypes and omits some of them. The sample carries fewer than 25,000 clones, approximately 90% recorded once. The chain links TRBV27 to TRBJ1-2; 8 nucleotides agree with TRBD1. This sequence originates from a middle-aged man with urothelial cancer. The sequenced sample was PBMCs, obtained around atezolizumab (anti-PD-L1) treatment. CDR3 amino acids: CASSAGQGRVGGYTF. In DNA, the CDR3 is TGTGCCAGCAGTGCAGGACAGGGCAGAGTGGGAGGCTACACCTTC.